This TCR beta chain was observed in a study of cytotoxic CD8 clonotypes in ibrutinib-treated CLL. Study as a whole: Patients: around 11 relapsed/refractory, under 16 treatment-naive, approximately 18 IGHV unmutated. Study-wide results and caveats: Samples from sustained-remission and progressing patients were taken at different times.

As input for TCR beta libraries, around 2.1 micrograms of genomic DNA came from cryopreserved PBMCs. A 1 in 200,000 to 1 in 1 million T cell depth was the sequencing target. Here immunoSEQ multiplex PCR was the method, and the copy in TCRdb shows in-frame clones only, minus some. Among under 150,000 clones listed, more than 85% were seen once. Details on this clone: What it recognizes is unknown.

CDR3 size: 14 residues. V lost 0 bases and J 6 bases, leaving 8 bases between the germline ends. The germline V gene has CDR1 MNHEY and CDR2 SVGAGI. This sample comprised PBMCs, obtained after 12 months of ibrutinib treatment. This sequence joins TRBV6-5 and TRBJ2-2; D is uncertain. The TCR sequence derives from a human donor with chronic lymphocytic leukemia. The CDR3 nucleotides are TGTGCCAGCAGTTACTCAGGGTTGTCCGGGGAGCTGTTTTTT. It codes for CASSYSGLSGELFF.